The present entry profiles one T cell receptor beta chain with its context. Its antigen is not known. It was the approximately 130-subject validation cohort, separate from the approximately 700-subject first cohort, to which the donors belonged. Repertoires were generated with immunoSEQ multiplex PCR, while TCRdb's copy carries only in-frame clones and drops some. This sample yields 100,000 to 120,000 clones, of which around 95% are seen a single time; roughly 0.66% belongs to the top ten. The data are from a study of cytomegalovirus exposure and HLA in healthy donors. Broader study findings: Per published reports, the classifier diagnosed cytomegalovirus status with high specificity and sensitivity. That first-cohort TCR clusters tended to co-occur in the 90 to 150 validation repertoires was found in a later analysis.

The CDR3 length is 15 residues. V lost 1 base and J lost 2, with 10 bases in between. Germline V lookup: CDR1 SGHVS, CDR2 FQNEAQ. This sequence was found in a woman aged 18-35 years in good health and CMV-seronegative. The V and J genes are TRBV7-8 and TRBJ2-3; possible D gene TRBD2, 5 bases. Sequencing was performed on PBMCs. The CDR3 loop is CASSLEARDTDTQYF. CDR3 DNA: TGTGCCAGCAGCTTAGAGGCCCGGGACACAGATACGCAGTATTTT.